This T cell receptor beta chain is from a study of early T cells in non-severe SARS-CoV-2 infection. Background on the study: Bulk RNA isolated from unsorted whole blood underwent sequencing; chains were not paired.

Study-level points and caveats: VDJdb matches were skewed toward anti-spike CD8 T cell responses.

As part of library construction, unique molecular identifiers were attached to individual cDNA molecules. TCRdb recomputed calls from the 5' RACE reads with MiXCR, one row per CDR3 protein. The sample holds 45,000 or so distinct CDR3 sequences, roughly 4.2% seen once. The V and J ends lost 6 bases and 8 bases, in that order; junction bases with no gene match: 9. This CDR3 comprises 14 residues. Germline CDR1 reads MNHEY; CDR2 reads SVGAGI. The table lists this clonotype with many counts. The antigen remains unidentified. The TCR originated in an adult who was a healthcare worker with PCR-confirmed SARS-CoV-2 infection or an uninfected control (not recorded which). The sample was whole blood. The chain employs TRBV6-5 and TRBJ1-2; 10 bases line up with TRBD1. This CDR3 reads CASRGTGDRKGYTF. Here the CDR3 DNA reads TGTGCCAGCAGGGGGACAGGGGATCGAAAAGGCTACACCTTC.